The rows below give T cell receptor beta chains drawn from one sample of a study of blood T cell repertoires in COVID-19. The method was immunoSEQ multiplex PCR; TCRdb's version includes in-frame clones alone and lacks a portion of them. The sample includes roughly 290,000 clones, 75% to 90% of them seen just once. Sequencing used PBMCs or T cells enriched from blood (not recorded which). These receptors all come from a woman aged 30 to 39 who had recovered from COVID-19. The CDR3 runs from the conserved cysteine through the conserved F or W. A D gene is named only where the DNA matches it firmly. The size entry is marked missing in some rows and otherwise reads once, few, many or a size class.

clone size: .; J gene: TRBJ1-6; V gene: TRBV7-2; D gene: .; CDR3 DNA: TGTGCCAGCAGCTTAGTAACGCAGGGGAATTCACCCCTCCACTTT; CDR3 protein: CASSLVTQGNSPLHF
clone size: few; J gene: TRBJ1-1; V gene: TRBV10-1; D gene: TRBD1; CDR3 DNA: TGCGCCAGCAGAGCCACAGGGGGAAACACTGAAGCTTTCTTT; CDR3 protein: CASRATGGNTEAFF
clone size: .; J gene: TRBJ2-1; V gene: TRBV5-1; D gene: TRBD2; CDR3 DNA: TGCGCCAGCAGCCCCTTAAAGATTCAACCGGGACTAGGCACAAGGAATGAGCAGTTCTTC; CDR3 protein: CASSPLKIQPGLGTRNEQFF
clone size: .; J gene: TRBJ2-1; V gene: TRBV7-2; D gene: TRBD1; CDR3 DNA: TGTGCCAGCAGGACCGGACAGGGGGCTCACAATGAGCAGTTCTTC; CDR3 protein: CASRTGQGAHNEQFF
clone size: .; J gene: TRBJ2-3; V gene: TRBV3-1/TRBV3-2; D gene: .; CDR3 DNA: TGTGCCAGCAGCCAAGTGAGTAAGACAGATACGCAGTATTTT; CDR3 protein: CASSQVSKTDTQYF
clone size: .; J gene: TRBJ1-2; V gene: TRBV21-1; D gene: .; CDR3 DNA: TGTGCCAGCAGCAAAGGGGGGACAGGGGGCCACTATGGCTACACCTTC; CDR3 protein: CASSKGGTGGHYGYTF
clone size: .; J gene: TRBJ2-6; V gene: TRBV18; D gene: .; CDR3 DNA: TGTGCCAGCTCACCCCCGGGACTTCGTATTTCTGGGGCCAACGTCCTGACTTTC; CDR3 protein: CASSPPGLRISGANVLTF
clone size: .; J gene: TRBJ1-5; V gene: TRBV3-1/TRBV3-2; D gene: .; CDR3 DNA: TGTGCCAGCAGCCAGCAACGGGGGCAGCCCCAGCATTTT; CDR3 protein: CASSQQRGQPQHF
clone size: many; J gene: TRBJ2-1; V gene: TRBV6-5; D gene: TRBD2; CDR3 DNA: TGTGCCAGCAGTTACAAGGCGGGAGAGTGGAACAATGAGCAGTTCTTC; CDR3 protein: CASSYKAGEWNNEQFF
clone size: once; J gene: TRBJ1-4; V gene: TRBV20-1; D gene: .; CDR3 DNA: TGCAGTGTTAGGCAGGCAAAACTGTTTTTT; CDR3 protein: CSVRQAKLFF
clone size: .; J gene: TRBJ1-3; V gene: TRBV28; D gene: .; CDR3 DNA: TGTGCCAGCAGTTTACAACCAGGAGGAGGAAACACCATATATTTT; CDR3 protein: CASSLQPGGGNTIYF
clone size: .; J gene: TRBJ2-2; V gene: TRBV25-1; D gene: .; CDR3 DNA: TGTGCCAGCAGTGGCGGGACGGCGGGCGCCGGGGAGCTGTTTTTT; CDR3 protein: CASSGGTAGAGELFF
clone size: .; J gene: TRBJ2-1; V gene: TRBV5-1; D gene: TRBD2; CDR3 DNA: TGCGCCAGCAGCCCACGACTAGCCGACTCCTACAATGAGCAGTTCTTC; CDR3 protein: CASSPRLADSYNEQFF
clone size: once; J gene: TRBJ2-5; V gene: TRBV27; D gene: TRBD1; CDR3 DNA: TGTGCCAGCAGTTTTTCCAGGGGGAGCGAGACCCAGTACTTC; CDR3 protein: CASSFSRGSETQYF
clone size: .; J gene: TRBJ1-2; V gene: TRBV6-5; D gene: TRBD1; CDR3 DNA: TGTGCCAGCAGAAGGACAGGGACCGGCTACACCTTC; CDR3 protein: CASRRTGTGYTF
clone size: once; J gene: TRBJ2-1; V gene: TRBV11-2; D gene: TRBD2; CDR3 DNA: TGTGCCAGCAGCCCAGGGGTAGCGGGAGGGTCCTACAATGAGCAGTTCTTC; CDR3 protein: CASSPGVAGGSYNEQFF
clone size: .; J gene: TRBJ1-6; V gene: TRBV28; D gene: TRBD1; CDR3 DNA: TGTGCCAGCAGTAGGACAGGGGGACGGGGCTCACCCCTCCACTTT; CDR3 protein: CASSRTGGRGSPLHF
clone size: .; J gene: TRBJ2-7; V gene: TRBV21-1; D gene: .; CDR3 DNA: TGTGCCAGCAGCAGGGGACTAGCGGGAACCTACGAGCAGTACTTC; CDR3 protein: CASSRGLAGTYEQYF
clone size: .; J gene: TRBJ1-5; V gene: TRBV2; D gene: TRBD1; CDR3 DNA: TGTGCCAGCAGTAGAACCGGACAGGGCTATCAGCCCCAGCATTTT; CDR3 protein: CASSRTGQGYQPQHF
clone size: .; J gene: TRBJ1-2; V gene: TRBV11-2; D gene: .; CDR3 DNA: TGTGCCAGCAGCCCGGGGACTGACTATGGCTACACCTTC; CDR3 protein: CASSPGTDYGYTF
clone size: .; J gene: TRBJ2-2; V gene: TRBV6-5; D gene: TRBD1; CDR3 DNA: TGTGCCAACAAGGACAGGGCCACCGGGGAGCTGTTTTTT; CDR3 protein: CANKDRATGELFF
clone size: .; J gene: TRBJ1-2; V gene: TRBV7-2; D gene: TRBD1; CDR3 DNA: TGTGCCAGCAGCCCAACCGGGACAGGGTATGGCTACACCTTC; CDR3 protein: CASSPTGTGYGYTF
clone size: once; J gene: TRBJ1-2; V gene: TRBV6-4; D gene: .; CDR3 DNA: TGTGCCAGCAGCCCGTCTGGGGCGAGTCCCTATGGCTACACCTTC; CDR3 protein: CASSPSGASPYGYTF
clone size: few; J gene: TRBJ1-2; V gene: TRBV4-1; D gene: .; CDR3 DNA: TGCGCCAGCAGCCAAGATCTTGACAAGAACTATGGCTACACCTTC; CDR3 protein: CASSQDLDKNYGYTF
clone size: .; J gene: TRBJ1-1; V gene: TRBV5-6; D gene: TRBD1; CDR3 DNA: TGTGCCAGCAGCTGGCGTGAGGCAGGGGGCCGCGCTGAAGCTTTCTTT; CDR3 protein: CASSWREAGGRAEAFF
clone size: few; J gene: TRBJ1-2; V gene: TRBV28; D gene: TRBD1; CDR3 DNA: TGTGCCAGCAGCACCGGGACAGACTCTAACTATGGCTACACCTTC; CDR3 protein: CASSTGTDSNYGYTF
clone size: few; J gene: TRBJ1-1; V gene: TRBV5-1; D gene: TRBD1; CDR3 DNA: TGCGCCAGCAGCTTGAGGGGGCCTGGGGCTGAAGCTTTCTTT; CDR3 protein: CASSLRGPGAEAFF
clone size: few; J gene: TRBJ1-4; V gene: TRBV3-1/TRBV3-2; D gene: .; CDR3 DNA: TGTGCCAGCAGCCAAGGGGCCAGGGAATATGAAAAACTGTTTTTT; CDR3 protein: CASSQGAREYEKLFF
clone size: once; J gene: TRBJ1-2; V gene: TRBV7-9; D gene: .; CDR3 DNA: TGTGCCAGCGCCCGACAGGATTATGGCTACACCTTC; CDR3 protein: CASARQDYGYTF
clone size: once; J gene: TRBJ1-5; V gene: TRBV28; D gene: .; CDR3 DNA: TGTGCCAGCAGTTTATTGGGGGGAACGCAGCCCCAGCATTTT; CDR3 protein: CASSLLGGTQPQHF
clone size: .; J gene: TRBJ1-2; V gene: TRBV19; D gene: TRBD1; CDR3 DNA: TGTGCCAGTACCGGGACAGGGTTTGACCCCTTCTATGGCTACACCTTC; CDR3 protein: CASTGTGFDPFYGYTF
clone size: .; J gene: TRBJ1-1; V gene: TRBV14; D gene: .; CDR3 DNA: TGTGCCAGCAGCCAAGTAGGGGGAAACACTGAAGCTTTCTTT; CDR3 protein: CASSQVGGNTEAFF
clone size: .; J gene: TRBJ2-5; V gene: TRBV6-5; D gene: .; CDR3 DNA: TGTGCCAGCAGTTACTCCTCAGGAGAGACCCAGTACTTC; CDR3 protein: CASSYSSGETQYF
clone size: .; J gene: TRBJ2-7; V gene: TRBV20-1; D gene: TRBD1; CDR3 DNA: TGCGTTTGGACAGGGGTTGACGAGCAGTACTTC; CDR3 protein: CVWTGVDEQYF
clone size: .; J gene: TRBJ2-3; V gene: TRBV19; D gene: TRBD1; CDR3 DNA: TGTGCCAGTAGTATAGTCCAGGGGGCGAGAGAAACAGATACGCAGTATTTT; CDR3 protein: CASSIVQGARETDTQYF
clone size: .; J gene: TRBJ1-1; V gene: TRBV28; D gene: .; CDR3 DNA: TGTGCCAGCCACCCCTTCAGACAGCCGAACACTGAAGCTTTCTTT; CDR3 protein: CASHPFRQPNTEAFF
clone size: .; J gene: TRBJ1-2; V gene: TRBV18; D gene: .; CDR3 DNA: TGTGCCAGCCAGCTGGCGCAGGGTAAGATTCATGGCTACACCTTC; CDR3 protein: CASQLAQGKIHGYTF
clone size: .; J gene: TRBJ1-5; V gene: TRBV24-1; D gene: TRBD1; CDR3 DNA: TGTGCCACCAGTGCCGGGACAGGGTCGTTAAATCAGCCCCAGCATTTT; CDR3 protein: CATSAGTGSLNQPQHF
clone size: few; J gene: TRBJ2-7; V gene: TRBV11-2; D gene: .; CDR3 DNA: TGTGCCAGCAGGGAGGGGGCAGACGAGCAGTACTTC; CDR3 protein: CASREGADEQYF
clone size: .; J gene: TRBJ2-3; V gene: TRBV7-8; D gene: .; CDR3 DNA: TGTGCCAGCAGCTTAGCGGGAGTAGAAGATACGCAGTATTTT; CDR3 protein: CASSLAGVEDTQYF
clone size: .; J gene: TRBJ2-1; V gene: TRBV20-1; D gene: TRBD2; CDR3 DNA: TGCAGTGCTAGTTCTATTAGCGGGAGGTTAGGGGAGCAGTTCTTC; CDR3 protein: CSASSISGRLGEQFF
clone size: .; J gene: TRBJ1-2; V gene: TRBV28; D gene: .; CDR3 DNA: TGTGCCAGCAGCACCACGTCCTCCCGGGACACCTACTATGGCTACACCTTC; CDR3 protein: CASSTTSSRDTYYGYTF
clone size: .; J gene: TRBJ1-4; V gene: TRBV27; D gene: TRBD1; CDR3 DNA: TGTGCCAGCAGTTTGGCAGGGGGTGAAAAACTGTTTTTT; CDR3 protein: CASSLAGGEKLFF
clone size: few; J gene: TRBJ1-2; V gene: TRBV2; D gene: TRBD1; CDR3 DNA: TGTGCCAGCAGTTCCAGGGGGCGCGGCTACACCTTC; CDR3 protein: CASSSRGRGYTF
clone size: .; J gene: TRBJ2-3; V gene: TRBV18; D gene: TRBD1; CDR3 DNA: TGTGCCAGCTCACCCCGGGACAGGGGATCAGATACGCAGTATTTT; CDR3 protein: CASSPRDRGSDTQYF
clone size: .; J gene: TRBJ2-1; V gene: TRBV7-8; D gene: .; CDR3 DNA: TGTGCCAGCAGCTCCTTCGCAGGGGTGAGCTACAATGAGCAGTTCTTC; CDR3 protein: CASSSFAGVSYNEQFF
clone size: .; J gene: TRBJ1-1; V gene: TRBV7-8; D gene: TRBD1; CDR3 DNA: TGTGCCAGCAGCCCGCGACAGGGGAGTACTGAAGCTTTCTTT; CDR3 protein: CASSPRQGSTEAFF
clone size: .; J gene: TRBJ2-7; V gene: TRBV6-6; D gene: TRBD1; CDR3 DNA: TGTGCCAGCAGTCCGGCCGGGACAGGGAACTACGAGCAGTACTTC; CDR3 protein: CASSPAGTGNYEQYF
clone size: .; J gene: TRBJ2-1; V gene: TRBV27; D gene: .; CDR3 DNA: TGTGCCAGCAGTTGGGGCAGGGAAATTGAGCAGTTCTTC; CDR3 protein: CASSWGREIEQFF
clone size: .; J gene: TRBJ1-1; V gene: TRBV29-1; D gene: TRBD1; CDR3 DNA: TGCAGCACCCGACAGGGAATGAACACTGAAGCTTTCTTT; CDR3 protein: CSTRQGMNTEAFF
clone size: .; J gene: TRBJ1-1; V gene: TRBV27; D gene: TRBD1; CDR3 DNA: TGTGCCAGCAGTTACAGGGGGCGTACTGAAGCTTTCTTT; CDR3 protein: CASSYRGRTEAFF
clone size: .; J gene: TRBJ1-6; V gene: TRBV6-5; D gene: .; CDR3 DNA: TGTGCCAGCAGTTCCGAGGTCAGCGCCTATAATTCACCCCTCCACTTT; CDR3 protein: CASSSEVSAYNSPLHF
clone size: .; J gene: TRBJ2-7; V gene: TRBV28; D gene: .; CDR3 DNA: TGTGCCAGCACCCTGGCGGACTCCTACGAGCAGTACTTC; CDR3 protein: CASTLADSYEQYF
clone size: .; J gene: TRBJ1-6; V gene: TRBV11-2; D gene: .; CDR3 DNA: TGTGCCAGCAGCTTAGACGGACAGACCTATAATTCACCCCTCCACTTT; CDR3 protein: CASSLDGQTYNSPLHF
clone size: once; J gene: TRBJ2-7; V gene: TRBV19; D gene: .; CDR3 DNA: TGTGCCAGTAGTCCTCGGGTCCGCGGGAACGAGCAGTACTTC; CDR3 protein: CASSPRVRGNEQYF
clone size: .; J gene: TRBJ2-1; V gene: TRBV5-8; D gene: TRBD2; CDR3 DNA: TGTGCCAGCAGCTTGACTAGCGGGAGCCTTCAGTTCTTC; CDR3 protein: CASSLTSGSLQFF
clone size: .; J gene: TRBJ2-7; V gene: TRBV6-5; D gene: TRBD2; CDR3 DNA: TGTGCCAGCAGTCCTGGCGGGGGCTACGAGCAGTACTTC; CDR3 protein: CASSPGGGYEQYF